The present T cell receptor (beta chain) was sequenced within a study of T cells in Graves' hyperthyroidism and ophthalmopathy. Amplification of TCR beta CDR3 regions was performed using RNA transcripts as template. The HTBI primer set drove a first-round RT-PCR of the TCR CDR3. TCRdb passed the multiplex PCR reads through MiXCR, listing each CDR3 protein once. The sample has about 420,000 distinct CDR3 sequences, 15% to 19% seen once. Whole-study findings and limits: Ophthalmopathy was identified by the model a median about six months ahead of onset. Blood also held most thyroid clonotypes expanded beyond 0.001.

In regard to this clonotype: Its cognate antigen is unknown.

Germline V gives CDR1 MDHEN, CDR2 SYDVKM. The CDR3 is 18 amino acids. V lost 6 bases, J lost 2 bases, and 13 bases stayed unmatched. Criteria for exclusion of patients were uncontrolled infection, other autoimmune disease, pregnancy or lactation. J is TRBJ2-3 and V is TRBV28; TRBD2 matches at 11 bases. This receptor was obtained from a woman younger than 35 with Graves' hyperthyroidism. The sequenced material came from blood. CDR3: CASSLGLAASGNTDTQYF. The CDR3 DNA sequence: TGTGCCAGCAGCCTGGGACTAGCGGCCTCGGGGAACACAGATACGCAGTATTTT.